This T cell receptor beta chain emerged from a study of OX40 agonist ivuxolimab in advanced cancers. Study-wide results and limits: At doses 0.1 to 3.0 mg/kg, CD4+ and CD8+ clones expanded.

On this clone itself: No antigen is known for it. This sample includes further DNA sequences coding for the same CDR3.

Repertoires were generated with immunoSEQ multiplex PCR, while TCRdb's copy carries only in-frame clones and drops some. The table records over 55,000 clones, 65% to 85% of them present only once. Germline CDR1 and CDR2: SNHLY and FYNNEI. This CDR3 spans 15 amino acids. V lost 3 bases and J 2 bases, leaving 13 bases between the germline ends. The chain joins TRBV2 to TRBJ1-2; D is unclear. The sample consisted of CD4+ or CD8+ T cells sorted from blood, taken in a trial of the OX40 agonist ivuxolimab. This receptor was taken from an adult with an advanced solid tumor such as melanoma, head and neck, liver or kidney cancer. The DNA of the CDR3 is TGTGCCAGCAGTGAGAGCGGGCGGGCGAACTATGGCTACACCTTC. It specifies CASSESGRANYGYTF.